This T cell receptor (beta chain) was sequenced for a study of blood T cell repertoires in COVID-19. As for the study in general: The origin of the acute and convalescent COVID-19 samples was the United States, Italy and Spain. The analysed material was cDNA or gDNA that came from T cells, B-cell-depleted T cells, or PBMCs.

Trimming took 1 base from V and 5 from J, leaving 8 bases between them. This CDR3 is 13 amino acids long. Germline lookup yields CDR1 SEHNR and CDR2 FQNEAQ (reference sequence). In the original processing: Reference gene primer amplification in the assay estimated nucleated cell counts. Generated by immunoSEQ multiplex PCR, the TCRdb table keeps only in-frame clones and is missing some. V, J and clone size derive from that table, while D and trimming were established from the DNA sequence. The table shows more than 150,000 clones, with approximately 87% occurring only once. The material sequenced was peripheral blood. The chain employs TRBV7-9 and TRBJ1-1; D is uncertain. The source is an older man with active or convalescent COVID-19. The CDR3 loop reads CASSLGGRTEAFF. For the CDR3, the DNA is TGTGCCAGCAGCTTAGGTGGGAGAACTGAAGCTTTCTTT.